This TCR beta chain is from a study of T cell responses to AZD1222 COVID-19 vaccine. Study at large: It was second doses at about 4 or about 12 weeks that were pooled. General observations from the study: Among spike-specific TCRs, nearly half reportedly target unmutated variant regions. Increased Spike-specific TCR breadth and depth were observed after two AZD1222 doses.

The protocol was immunoSEQ multiplex PCR, while the TCRdb copy is restricted to in-frame clones and leaves out a portion. The table shows approximately 110,000 clones, with approximately 91% occurring only once. Germline lookup yields CDR1 SGDLS and CDR2 YYNGEE. The CDR3 covers 10 residues. Trimming removed 7 bases at V and 9 bases at J, with 8 bases between. Turning to this clone: Its specificity is not known.

The specimen comprised peripheral blood, sampled on day 0 of AZD1222 vaccination. V usage is TRBV9 and J usage is TRBJ2-1, with D tentatively TRBD2 (5 bases). This sequence originates from an adult in good health. The chain's CDR3 is CASGRGEQFF. CDR3 in DNA: TGTGCCAGCGGGAGAGGTGAGCAGTTCTTC.